These T cell receptor beta chains were read from a single sample in a study of T cell changes during pregnancy in multiple sclerosis. Sequencing used immunoSEQ multiplex PCR; TCRdb keeps in-frame clones, though not all of them. There are fewer than 75,000 clones in the sample; 90% to 95% occur only once, and 5.3% lies in the top ten. The sample in question was CD8+ T cells from peripheral blood mononuclear cells, obtained before pregnancy. These TCRs come from a female donor with multiple sclerosis, enrolled in a pregnancy study. The CDR3 runs from the conserved cysteine through the conserved F or W. D genes are given only for firm matches. A row's size may be missing; if present it is once, few, many or a size class.

J,D,V,size,DNA,CDR3
TRBJ2-2,.,TRBV10-2,.,TGCGCCAGTTCCGCGAACACCGGGGAGCTGTTTTTT,CASSANTGELFF
TRBJ1-4,.,TRBV7-6,.,TGTGCCAGCCGGGGGAGCGAAAAACTGTTTTTT,CASRGSEKLFF
TRBJ2-3,TRBD2,TRBV6-1,once,TGTGCCAGCAGTGAATGGGGTAGCGGGGAGGGGCTCACAGATACGCAGTATTTT,CASSEWGSGEGLTDTQYF
TRBJ1-1,.,TRBV6-5,.,TGTGCCAGCAGTTCCTCTTCGGGGAGGGACACTGAAGCTTTCTTT,CASSSSSGRDTEAFF
TRBJ1-6,.,TRBV6-1,.,TGTGCCAGCCGGGACACCGGCTCCTATAATTCACCCCTCCACTTT,CASRDTGSYNSPLHF
TRBJ2-3,TRBD2,TRBV9,.,TGTGCCAGCGATACGGGACTAGCGGGGGCCCGGGACACAGATACGCAGTATTTT,CASDTGLAGARDTDTQYF
TRBJ1-1,.,TRBV6-5,.,TGTGCCACAAACCGGGGGATGAACACTGAAGCTTTCTTT,CATNRGMNTEAFF
TRBJ1-2,TRBD1,TRBV4-1,.,TGCGCCAGCAGCCCGTGGGACAGAGGAAATGGCTACACCTTC,CASSPWDRGNGYTF
TRBJ1-6,TRBD1,TRBV9,few,TGTGCCAGCAGCGACGGGACAGGGGGTTCACCCCTCCACTTT,CASSDGTGGSPLHF
TRBJ2-7,TRBD1,TRBV13,once,TGTGCCAGCAGCTCCCCGAGACAGGGGGTTATCGAGCAGTACTTC,CASSSPRQGVIEQYF
TRBJ2-7,TRBD2,TRBV10-2,.,TGCGCCAGCAGTGGTAGCGGGGGGGCAGCCTACGAGCAGTACTTC,CASSGSGGAAYEQYF
TRBJ2-7,.,TRBV11-2,many,TGTGCCAGCAGCTTAGTTCCGGGTACGACCTACGAGCAGTACTTC,CASSLVPGTTYEQYF
TRBJ2-3,.,TRBV27,.,TGTGCCAGCAGAGGCCAGGGGTCAGATACGCAGTATTTT,CASRGQGSDTQYF
TRBJ2-7,.,TRBV2,.,TGTGCCAGCAGTCGGCCGGCGGGCGAGCAGTACTTC,CASSRPAGEQYF
TRBJ1-6,.,TRBV5-1,.,TGCGCCAGCAGCTTGGGATGGCAGGGAGGTTCACCCCTCCACTTT,CASSLGWQGGSPLHF
TRBJ2-7,.,TRBV25-1,.,TGTGCCAGCAGTGGGCCCCGGGGTTCTTCATTCTACGAGCAGTACTTC,CASSGPRGSSFYEQYF
TRBJ2-3,TRBD2,TRBV5-4,.,TGTGCCAGCAGCCCAACTGGACTAGCGGCCACAGATACGCAGTATTTT,CASSPTGLAATDTQYF
TRBJ1-3,.,TRBV7-7,.,TGTGCTAGCAGTCTTTCGGGAGCTGGAAACACCATATATTTT,CASSLSGAGNTIYF
TRBJ2-7,.,TRBV6-1,.,TGTGCCAGCAGTGAAGCAATCGCCTACGAGCAGTACTTC,CASSEAIAYEQYF
TRBJ1-2,TRBD1,TRBV29-1,few,TGCAGCGTTGAAGGACTGGACAGGGGTGACTATGGCTACACCTTC,CSVEGLDRGDYGYTF
TRBJ2-1,TRBD2,TRBV7-3,.,TGTGCCAGCAGCTCCCGGGGGGGCCATACTGAGCAGTTCTTC,CASSSRGGHTEQFF
TRBJ2-5,TRBD2,TRBV13,.,TGTGCCAGCAGCCGCGGGGGGGAAGAGACCCAGTACTTC,CASSRGGEETQYF
TRBJ2-1,TRBD2,TRBV5-1,.,TGCGCCAGCAGCTTGGGGTTGGGACTAGCGGACTACAATGAGCAGTTCTTC,CASSLGLGLADYNEQFF
TRBJ1-1,.,TRBV6-5,.,TGTGCCAGCAGTTACTCGATTAGCACTGAAGCTTTCTTT,CASSYSISTEAFF
TRBJ2-7,.,TRBV7-9,.,TGTGCCAGCAGCTTACGGTTAGACTACGAGCAGTACTTC,CASSLRLDYEQYF
TRBJ2-5,TRBD2,TRBV7-9,.,TGTGCCAGCAGCTTATTGGGGGGGACGCCCCAAGAGACCCAGTACTTC,CASSLLGGTPQETQYF
TRBJ2-2,.,TRBV27,.,TGTGCCAGCACCTGGGACTCAGGCACCGGGGAGCTGTTTTTT,CASTWDSGTGELFF
TRBJ2-1,.,TRBV2,.,TGTGCCAGCAGCCTCCTCGCCGGAGTGGGTCCCTACAATGAGCAGTTCTTC,CASSLLAGVGPYNEQFF
TRBJ2-7,TRBD1,TRBV5-4,.,TGTGCCAGCAGTGGACAGGGGGCGTCCCAGCAGTACTTC,CASSGQGASQQYF
TRBJ2-3,TRBD2,TRBV14,.,TGTGCCAGCAGCGGACTAGCGGGGGCCTATACGCAGTATTTT,CASSGLAGAYTQYF
TRBJ2-2,TRBD1,TRBV10-3,.,TGTGCCATCAGTGGAGAAGGACAGGTCAAGAACACCGGGGAGCTGTTTTTT,CAISGEGQVKNTGELFF
TRBJ1-1,.,TRBV29-1,.,TGCAGCGTTGAGACGGACAGATTTCTCAACACTGAAGCTTTCTTT,CSVETDRFLNTEAFF
TRBJ1-1,.,TRBV12-2,.,TGTGCAAGTCGCTCAGAGACGTCAGCGGACAGTCAGAACACTGAAGCTTTCTTT,CASRSETSADSQNTEAFF
TRBJ2-5,TRBD2,TRBV4-1,.,TGCGCCAGCAGCCAAGATAGGGGGTATTCAGCGGGGGAAGAGACCCAGTACTTC,CASSQDRGYSAGEETQYF
TRBJ1-3,.,TRBV19,.,TGTGCCAGTACTGAGCTCCTGAGCTTTGGAAACACCATATATTTT,CASTELLSFGNTIYF
TRBJ2-1,TRBD2,TRBV6-5,.,TGTGCCAGCAGTTTTCCGGGACTAGCGCGGAATGAGCAGTTCTTC,CASSFPGLARNEQFF
TRBJ1-5,.,TRBV6-6,.,TGTGCCGAGGGGGAAGTTGGCAATCAGCCCCAGCATTTT,CAEGEVGNQPQHF
TRBJ2-7,TRBD1,TRBV29-1,few,TGCAGCGCGAGGACAGGGGGCGAGCAGTACTTC,CSARTGGEQYF